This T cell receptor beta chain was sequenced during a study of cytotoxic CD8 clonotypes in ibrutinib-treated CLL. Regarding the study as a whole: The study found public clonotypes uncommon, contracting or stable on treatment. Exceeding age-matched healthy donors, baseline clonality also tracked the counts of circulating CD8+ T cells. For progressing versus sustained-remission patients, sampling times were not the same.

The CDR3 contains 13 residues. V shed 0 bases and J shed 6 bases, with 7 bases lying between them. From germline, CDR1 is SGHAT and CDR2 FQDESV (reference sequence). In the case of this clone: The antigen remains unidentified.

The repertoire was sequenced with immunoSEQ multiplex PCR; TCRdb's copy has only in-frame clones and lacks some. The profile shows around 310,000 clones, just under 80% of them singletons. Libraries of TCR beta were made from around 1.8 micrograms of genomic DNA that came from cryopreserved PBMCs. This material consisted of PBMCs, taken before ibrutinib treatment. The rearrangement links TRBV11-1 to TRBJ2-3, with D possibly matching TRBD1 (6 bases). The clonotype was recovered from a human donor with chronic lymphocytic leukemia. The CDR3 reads CASSLAGADTQYF. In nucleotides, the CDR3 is TGTGCCAGCAGCTTAGCGGGGGCCGATACGCAGTATTTT.